This TCR beta chain was sequenced during a study of Ad26.COV2.S vaccination and SARS-CoV-2 variants. Whole-study context: Donor was one of the participants in the Ad26.COV2.S arm of the COV1001 trial. Ad26.COV2.S shots went into the muscle once or twice, 56 days apart.

On this clone: Antigen specificity is unknown.

Assay used: immunoSEQ multiplex PCR; TCRdb lists only in-frame clones, some missing. Among hundreds of thousands of clones listed, over 80% were seen once. Study-wide results and limits: Vaccine recipients and placebo recipients showed similar non-spike TCR breadth.

Treatment here: 15 to 20 received Ad26.COV2.S at low or high dose, single or two shots; about five received placebo; per-sample allocation not given. Sampling was performed 63 days after the first vaccine or placebo injection. Within Boston, the person who donated was an adult of 18-55 years. CDR3 size: 14 residues. The germline gives CDR1 SEHNR, CDR2 FQNEAQ (reference sequence). V shed 7 bases and J shed 1 base, with 12 bases lying between them. The sequencing used peripheral blood, collected in a trial of Ad26.COV2.S vaccine versus placebo. The rearrangement links TRBV7-9 to TRBJ2-3; D unresolved. The source of this sequence is a person aged 18-65 years who received the Ad26.COV2.S COVID-19 vaccine or a placebo. The CDR3 protein is CASKKSAGTDTQYF. The CDR3, as DNA: TGTGCCAGCAAGAAGAGCGCGGGCACAGATACGCAGTATTTT.